This T cell receptor beta chain was identified in a study of shared clonotypes between healthy human individuals. It was CD45RO-negative cells, positively selected for CCR7, that made up naive CD8 cells, with terminally differentiated effector memory CD45RA+ cells excluded. Nashville, Tennessee was home to all donors, who were Caucasian adults. Produced via immunoSEQ multiplex PCR; TCRdb's table is partial and in-frame only. The table shows approximately 650,000 clones, with around 95% occurring only once. CDR1 MNHEY and CDR2 SVGAGI come from the germline V gene. V shed 3 bases and J shed 5 bases, with 18 bases lying between them. The CDR3 totals 16 residues.

The receptor was isolated from a woman aged 25 to 39 in good health. The sequenced sample was naive CD8+ T cells sorted from blood. The chain combines TRBV6-5 with TRBJ2-3, with D possibly TRBD2 on 5 matching bases. The CDR3 region is CASSYLGGSEQDTQYF. As DNA, the CDR3 is TGTGCCAGCAGTTATCTGGGTGGGAGTGAGCAAGATACGCAGTATTTT.